This T cell receptor beta chain was retrieved from a study of blood T cell repertoires in COVID-19. Across the whole study: The analysed material was cDNA or gDNA that came from T cells, B-cell-depleted T cells, or PBMCs.

Germline V CDR1 and CDR2: SNHLY, FYNNEI. The V end lost 8 bases, the J end lost 0 bases, and 10 bases lay between the germline ends. CDR3 length: 14 amino acids. Sequenced by immunoSEQ multiplex PCR; TCRdb stores in-frame clones only, minus some. The sample has over 150,000 clones, roughly 84% seen once. V and J are TRBV2 and TRBJ1-4; D might be TRBD1 (6 bases). This TCR came from a man aged 50 to 60 with COVID-19, enrolled during active disease. Sequenced sample: peripheral blood. CDR3 coding DNA: TGTGCCAGCCGCGGACAGCCAACTAATGAAAAACTGTTTTTT. It encodes CASRGQPTNEKLFF.